A selection of T cell receptor beta chains follows, all from one sample in a study of vaccination and CD4 T cells after COVID-19. MiXCR, applied by TCRdb to the PCR reads, yields one record per CDR3 protein. This sample has around 20,000 distinct CDR3 sequences, with 26% found just once. Their antigen targets remain unknown. Sequenced: cultured CD4+ T cells from blood. The receptors here all came from a human donor with COVID-19. Both conserved end residues are part of each CDR3. D genes are given only for firm matches. Expanded clones get a size class; other rows say once, few or many, or leave the size out.

J: TRBJ2-5; size: NA; D: NA; V: TRBV11-3; DNA: TGTGCCAGCAGCTCGGTAGAGACCCAGTACTTC; CDR3: CASSSVETQYF
J: TRBJ1-1; size: NA; D: NA; V: TRBV18; DNA: TGTGCCAGCTCACCCCTCGGGGACAACACTGAAGCTTTCTTT; CDR3: CASSPLGDNTEAFF
J: TRBJ2-4; size: NA; D: NA; V: TRBV20-1; DNA: TGCAGTGCTACAGACCGCAAAGCCAAAAACATTCAGTACTTC; CDR3: CSATDRKAKNIQYF
J: TRBJ2-7; size: few; D: NA; V: TRBV5-1; DNA: TGCGCCAGCAGCTTGGTTGGGGGCAACACCTACGAGCAGTACTTC; CDR3: CASSLVGGNTYEQYF
J: TRBJ2-1; size: few; D: NA; V: TRBV20-1; DNA: TGCAGTGCTAGAAAACAGAATAATGAGCAGTTCTTC; CDR3: CSARKQNNEQFF
J: TRBJ2-6; size: few; D: NA; V: TRBV27; DNA: TGTGCCAGCAACAGGGAGTCTGGGGCCAACGTCCTGACTTTC; CDR3: CASNRESGANVLTF
J: TRBJ2-5; size: NA; D: NA; V: TRBV4-1; DNA: TGCGCCAGCAGCCAAATAACCCTTGCGTTAGGGGAGACCCAGTACTTC; CDR3: CASSQITLALGETQYF
J: TRBJ2-6; size: NA; D: NA; V: TRBV28; DNA: TGTGCCAGCAGTTTCCCTGCCGCTGGGGCCAACGTCCTGACTTTC; CDR3: CASSFPAAGANVLTF
J: TRBJ2-6; size: few; D: NA; V: TRBV5-4; DNA: TGTGCCAGCAGCCCCCCCAGGGGTGGGGCCAACGTCCTGACTTTC; CDR3: CASSPPRGGANVLTF
J: TRBJ1-4; size: NA; D: TRBD1; V: TRBV12-3/TRBV12-4; DNA: TGTGCCAGCAGGCGACAGGGGGCGAATGAAAAACTGTTTTTT; CDR3: CASRRQGANEKLFF
J: TRBJ1-6; size: NA; D: NA; V: TRBV20-1; DNA: TGCAGTGCTAGAGATGAACAGACGGACTATAATTCACCCCTCCACTTT; CDR3: CSARDEQTDYNSPLHF
J: TRBJ1-1; size: NA; D: NA; V: TRBV29-1; DNA: TGCAGCGTTGAACGTCCACTTAACACTGAAGCTTTCTTT; CDR3: CSVERPLNTEAFF
J: TRBJ1-2; size: few; D: NA; V: TRBV5-1; DNA: TGCGCCAGCAGCCCAGACGGACTCTATGGCTACACCTTC; CDR3: CASSPDGLYGYTF
J: TRBJ1-2; size: few; D: TRBD1; V: TRBV5-7; DNA: TGTGCCAGCAGCGGTCAGACAGGGGAGTCCTATGGCTACACCTTC; CDR3: CASSGQTGESYGYTF
J: TRBJ2-2; size: NA; D: NA; V: TRBV10-3; DNA: TGTGCCATCAGTTGGGACGGCCCTTCGAACACCGGGGAGCTGTTTTTT; CDR3: CAISWDGPSNTGELFF
J: TRBJ1-5; size: few; D: NA; V: TRBV24-1; DNA: TGTGCCACCAGTGCAGGCAGGGGAAATAGCAATCAGCCCCAGCATTTT; CDR3: CATSAGRGNSNQPQHF
J: TRBJ1-2; size: NA; D: NA; V: TRBV9; DNA: TGTGCCAGCAGCCCCTCCTTGGGGGGCAACTATGGCTACACCTTC; CDR3: CASSPSLGGNYGYTF
J: TRBJ2-5; size: NA; D: NA; V: TRBV5-5; DNA: TGTGCCAGCAGCTTGCTGTATCAAGAGACCCAGTACTTC; CDR3: CASSLLYQETQYF
J: TRBJ2-1; size: NA; D: TRBD1; V: TRBV7-9; DNA: TGTGCCAGCAGGTCGGCGGGACAGGGGAATAACAATGAGCAGTTCTTC; CDR3: CASRSAGQGNNNEQFF
J: TRBJ2-6; size: once; D: NA; V: TRBV7-8; DNA: TGTGCCAGCAGCTTAGCTTTCTCTGGGGCCAACGTCCTGACTTTC; CDR3: CASSLAFSGANVLTF
J: TRBJ1-6; size: NA; D: TRBD1; V: TRBV12-3/TRBV12-4; DNA: TGTGCCAGCAGCTACGCCGACAGGGTCGGGTCACCCCTCCACTTT; CDR3: CASSYADRVGSPLHF
J: TRBJ2-5; size: NA; D: NA; V: TRBV12-3/TRBV12-4; DNA: TGTGCCAGCAGGGTAGGGCTGGGCAAAGAGACCCAGTACTTC; CDR3: CASRVGLGKETQYF
J: TRBJ1-2; size: few; D: NA; V: TRBV28; DNA: TGTGCCAGCAGTTCCCTTGCTGGTGGCTACACCTTC; CDR3: CASSSLAGGYTF
J: TRBJ1-1; size: NA; D: NA; V: TRBV6-5; DNA: TGTGCCAGCAGTTCCCATCGGACCTTTGAAGCTTTCTTT; CDR3: CASSSHRTFEAFF
J: TRBJ2-7; size: few; D: NA; V: TRBV7-9; DNA: TGTGCCAGCAGCCCACACCGGGCGGATGGTTATAGTGAGCAGTACTTC; CDR3: CASSPHRADGYSEQYF
J: TRBJ2-2; size: few; D: NA; V: TRBV7-8; DNA: TGTGCCAGCAGCTTTGGGGCCGGGGAGCTGTTTTTT; CDR3: CASSFGAGELFF
J: TRBJ2-7; size: NA; D: NA; V: TRBV5-1; DNA: TGCGCCAGCAGCTTGGAAGGACTGAACTACGAGCAGTACTTC; CDR3: CASSLEGLNYEQYF